This TCR beta chain came from a study of CD8 T cells in ankylosing spondylitis. V gave up 6 bases and J gave up 4 bases, with 12 bases separating them. CDR3 length: 13 amino acids. CDR1 is MNHEY, CDR2 SVGEGT, per germline. General study findings and limits: Disease-linked clones bore a CD8+ phenotype and were relatively rare in peripheral blood. Before this, some motif variants had been reported in reactive arthritis synovial fluid and blood. A TCR beta motif made of about eight highly homologous variants seemed typical of ankylosing spondylitis blood. Disease-linked clones reportedly showed significant enrichment in matched ankylosing spondylitis synovial fluid.

On this clonotype itself: Its antigen remains unknown.

For TCR beta, libraries came from quantitative 5'-RACE with molecular barcodes. From the 5' RACE reads, TCRdb called clonotypes with MiXCR, one entry per CDR3 protein. Of around 130,000 distinct CDR3 sequences listed, 15% to 20% are singletons. What was sequenced was blood, either unsorted or a sorted T cell fraction (not recorded which). The sequence derives from a male donor with ankylosing spondylitis. The gene calls are TRBV6-2 or TRBV6-3 and TRBJ1-2; TRBD1 might be the D (5 bases). The CDR3 here is CASSHGGSYGYTF. The CDR3 nucleotides read TGTGCCAGCAGCCACGGGGGATCCTATGGCTACACCTTC.